This TCR beta chain was retrieved from a study of cytomegalovirus exposure and HLA in healthy donors. Findings and caveats of the study: It was reported that TCR beta sequences correctly inferred the HLA-A and HLA-B alleles for most subjects.

CDR3 size: 15 residues. Note on this clone: Its antigen is unidentified.

13 Jbeta primers and 60 Vbeta primers were used for the PCR. The table came from immunoSEQ multiplex PCR; TCRdb's copy has only in-frame clones and leaves some out. The sample contains about 89,000 clones, approximately 80% of which appear only once. The gene calls are TRBV21-1 and TRBJ2-5; the D call of TRBD2 is as the table states it, not checked on the DNA. The J call could be wrong; TRBJ2-7 is a better fit for the DNA end. TRBV21-1 is a known pseudogene. The sequenced material came from PBMCs. The TCR was taken from a man aged 25-45 years in good health and CMV-seronegative. The CDR3 loop reads CASSTDRTRGYEQYF. For the CDR3, the DNA is TGTGCCAGCAGCACCGACCGGACTAGGGGCTACGAGCAGTACTTC.